The next 19 T cell receptor beta chains were all read from a single sample in a study of early stage breast cancer tumors. Clones were sequenced by immunoSEQ multiplex PCR, and TCRdb holds only the in-frame ones, with some missing. Of roughly 14,000 clones in the sample, around three quarters were seen once. Sequencing was performed on normal breast tissue next to the tumor. The origin of the receptors is a person aged 50-59 years with breast cancer.

The table lists this clone with a count of one. The gene calls are TRBV7-2 and TRBJ2-1; D perhaps matches TRBD2 (6 bases). Germline assignment: CDR1 SGHTA and CDR2 FQGNSA. This CDR3 contains 15 residues. V lost 5 bases and J 4 bases, leaving 15 bases between the germline ends. CDR3 in amino acids: CASSLDVAGYNEQFF. CDR3 sequence (DNA): TGTGCCAGCAGCCTCGATGTGGCGGGATACAATGAGCAGTTCTTC.

The chain couples TRBV7-9 to TRBJ1-2; TRBD1 is a possible D gene (5 bases). V was cut by 4 bases and J by 13 bases, with 25 bases left in between. This CDR3 has 15 residues. Germline V gene lookup returns CDR1 SEHNR and CDR2 FQNEAQ (reference sequence). CDR3 protein: CASSYSRDGKKFCTF. The CDR3 coding sequence is TGTGCCAGCAGCTACTCCCGGGACGGGAAGAAATTTTGCACCTTC. Together with reference TRBV7-9 and TRBJ1-2, the CDR3 gives the full variable domain: DTGVSQNPRHKITKRGQNVTFRCDPISEHNRLYWYRQTLGQGPEFLTYFQNEAQLEKSRLLSDRFSAERPKGSFSTLEIQRTEQGDSAMYLCASSYSRDGKKFCTFGSGTRLTVV.

A single count supports this clone. CDR3 in amino acids: CASSGTGTFNEQFF. The CDR3 nucleotides read TGTGCCAGCAGCGGAACGGGGACGTTCAATGAGCAGTTCTTC. V and J are TRBV28 and TRBJ2-1; either TRBD1 or TRBD2 may fit D (5 bases each). The V end was cut by 6 bases, the J end by 6 bases, with 15 bases between. The CDR3 contains 14 residues. Germline CDR1 reads MDHEN; CDR2 reads SYDVKM.

The chain links TRBV7-9 to TRBJ1-4, with D possibly being TRBD1 (6 bases). Germline V gene lookup returns CDR1 SEHNR and CDR2 FQNEAQ (reference sequence). Deletions cut 3 bases from V and 4 bases from J, with 15 bases between. The CDR3 runs 16 residues. CDR3 sequence (DNA): TGTGCCAGCAGCTTTAATATCGGACAGATTAATGAAAAACTGTTTTTT. Translated: CASSFNIGQINEKLFF. The full variable domain, rest sourced from reference TRBV7-9 and TRBJ1-4, is DTGVSQNPRHKITKRGQNVTFRCDPISEHNRLYWYRQTLGQGPEFLTYFQNEAQLEKSRLLSDRFSAERPKGSFSTLEIQRTEQGDSAMYLCASSFNIGQINEKLFFGSGTQLSVL.

This clone has only one observation. The CDR3 DNA reads TGTGCCAGCAGCTTAGTTCGGGACAGGGGTTATGGCTACACCTTC. Encoded protein: CASSLVRDRGYGYTF. This chain links TRBV7-2 with TRBJ1-2, with 10 bases lining up with TRBD1. The V gene end was trimmed by 1 base and the J gene end by 5 bases; junction bases not matched to a gene: 4. The CDR3 totals 15 residues. Looked up from germline, CDR1 is SGHTA and CDR2 is FQGNSA.

This chain links TRBV30 with TRBJ1-5, with 7 bases aligning to TRBD1. This CDR3 has 15 residues. Germline CDR1 and CDR2: GTSNPN and SVGIG (reference sequence). The trim removed 0 bases at V and 4 bases at J, leaving 6 bases unmatched. The CDR3 coding sequence is TGTGCCTGGAGTGTTGCAGGGGGGAGAAATCAGCCCCAGCATTTT. Its translation: CAWSVAGGRNQPQHF.

This chain connects TRBV18 to TRBJ1-1, with D unclear. Between the trimmed V and J ends, which lost 4 bases and 0 bases, there was a span of 12 bases. The CDR3 loop spans 15 amino acids. Germline lookup yields CDR1 KGHSH and CDR2 LQKENI. The CDR3 DNA is TGTGCCAGCTCACTGAGGGATGGAATGAACACTGAAGCTTTCTTT. Translation: CASSLRDGMNTEAFF.

In regard to this clone: The same CDR3 arises from other DNA sequences in this sample as well. The chain employs TRBV4-2 and TRBJ1-3, with a tentative D call TRBD1 (6 bases). Germline assignment: CDR1 LGHNA and CDR2 YNFKEQ. V lost 2 bases and J 3 bases, leaving 23 bases between the germline ends. The CDR3 contains 19 residues. The CDR3 DNA reads TGTGCCAGCAGCCAAAGGGTTACAGGGCTCGCGGGCAGTGGAAACACCATATATTTT. Residues: CASSQRVTGLAGSGNTIYF.

The sample holds a few counts of this clone. V gene TRBV28 combines with J gene TRBJ1-6, with 8 bases aligning to TRBD1. There are 17 residues in the CDR3. Germline V gene sequence: CDR1 MDHEN, CDR2 SYDVKM. Losses at the gene ends were 3 bases for V and 12 bases for J; bases not matched to a gene: 16. The CDR3 DNA reads TGTGCCAGCAGTTTCCTCCCTGGGACAGGCCTAGGGAGACCCCTCCACTTT. Translating it yields CASSFLPGTGLGRPLHF.

The rearrangement links TRBV9 to TRBJ2-1; the D gene is possibly TRBD2 (5 bases). Looked up from germline, CDR1 is SGDLS and CDR2 is YYNGEE. This CDR3 has 15 residues. Trimming shortened V by 2 bases and J by 0 bases, and 9 bases separated the two germline ends. The CDR3 loop reads CASSVGESSYNEQFF. The CDR3 nucleotides read TGTGCCAGCAGCGTTGGGGAGAGCTCCTACAATGAGCAGTTCTTC.

This clone appeared a few times. The V call is TRBV27, the J call TRBJ2-2; D uncertain. Germline values: CDR1 MNHEY, CDR2 SMNVEV (reference sequence). V lost 3 bases, J lost 1 base, and 3 bases lay in between. The CDR3 has 13 residues. For the CDR3, the DNA is TGTGCCAGCAGTTTTTGGAACACCGGGGAGCTGTTTTTT. It translates to CASSFWNTGELFF.

The rearrangement uses TRBV5-1 and TRBJ2-1, with 9 bases identical to TRBD2. V shed 4 bases, J shed 4 bases, and the junction held 15 bases outside the gene matches. Germline V gene lookup returns CDR1 SGHRS and CDR2 YFSETQ. The CDR3 has 18 residues. This chain's CDR3 is CASSQTPSASGAYNEQFF. DNA for the CDR3: TGCGCCAGCAGCCAAACCCCGTCCGCTAGCGGGGCATACAATGAGCAGTTCTTC. Looking up the rest from reference TRBV5-1 and TRBJ2-1 gives the full variable domain: KAGVTQTPRYLIKTRGQQVTLSCSPISGHRSVSWYQQTPGQGLQFLFEYFSETQRNKGNFPGRFSGRQFSNSRSEMNVSTLELGDSALYLCASSQTPSASGAYNEQFFGPGTRLTVL.

This chain links TRBV5-1 with TRBJ2-7; tentatively, D is TRBD1 (5 bases). CDR3 length: 16 residues. Trimming shortened V by 0 bases and J by 0 bases, and 13 bases separated the two germline ends. Germline assignment: CDR1 SGHRS and CDR2 YFSETQ. CDR3 region: CASSLVGQRLSYEQYF. The CDR3, as DNA: TGCGCCAGCAGCTTGGTCGGACAAAGACTCTCCTACGAGCAGTACTTC.

By share, this clone counts as medium-sized (0.01 to 0.1%). V is TRBV7-2 and J is TRBJ2-5, with D tentatively TRBD1 or TRBD2 (6 bases each). The CDR3 totals 15 residues. Germline CDR1 SGHTA, CDR2 FQGNSA. The germline V and J ends were trimmed by 2 bases and 5 bases, with 15 bases remaining between them. The CDR3 region is CASSLSSQGRETQYF. The DNA of the CDR3 is TGTGCCAGCAGCTTATCATCTCAGGGGAGGGAGACCCAGTACTTC.

This clone has only one observation. This chain connects TRBV7-2 to TRBJ2-7; 8 nucleotides match TRBD2. Germline V gene data show CDR1 as SGHTA and CDR2 as FQGNSA. The V segment lost 3 bases and the J segment 3 bases; nucleotides outside the gene matches: 7. The CDR3 runs to 15 residues. The chain's CDR3 is CASSFVSGTDYEQYF. CDR3 DNA: TGTGCCAGCAGCTTCGTTAGCGGGACCGACTACGAGCAGTACTTC.

J is TRBJ2-1 and V is TRBV29-1; 8 bases agree with TRBD1. CDR1 is SQVTM and CDR2 is ANQGSEA in the germline V gene. This CDR3 has 14 residues. Trimming removed 4 bases from V and 8 bases from J; junction bases left unmatched: 10. The CDR3 reads CSVAGQGATHEQFF. The CDR3 DNA is TGCAGCGTTGCTGGGCAGGGGGCCACGCATGAGCAGTTCTTC.

V and J are TRBV2 and TRBJ2-7, with no clear D. Germline CDR1 and CDR2: SNHLY and FYNNEI. This CDR3 is 12 amino acids long. V was shortened by 6 bases and J by 7 bases, with 13 bases between the two germline ends. The DNA of the CDR3 is TGTGCCAGCAGGGACGACTCTGGGGAGCAGTACTTC. This translates into CASRDDSGEQYF.

The chain combines TRBV4-3 with TRBJ1-2; no firm D call. V lost 5 bases and J lost 3, with 16 bases in between. The CDR3 totals 15 residues. Germline CDR1 is LGHNA and CDR2 is YSLEER. The CDR3 region is CASSDTSSDYYGYTF. The CDR3 DNA reads as TGCGCCAGCAGCGACACCTCCTCAGATTACTATGGCTACACCTTC.

This clone appeared a few times. The chain couples TRBV28 to TRBJ1-5; perhaps TRBD1 as D (5 bases). Germline assignment: CDR1 MDHEN and CDR2 SYDVKM. The CDR3 loop spans 16 amino acids. Trimming removed 3 bases at V and 2 bases at J, with 14 bases between. CDR3 sequence: CASSLGGTRGNQPQHF. In nucleotides, the CDR3 is TGTGCCAGCAGTTTGGGGGGAACTAGAGGCAATCAGCCCCAGCATTTT.